Presented here are 29 T cell receptor beta chains from one specimen sequenced in a study of blood T cell repertoires in COVID-19. This table comes from immunoSEQ multiplex PCR, and its TCRdb copy is limited to in-frame clones, with some not included. The table records roughly 200,000 clones, 70% to 90% of them present only once. Input material: peripheral blood. The receptors shown here come from a woman aged 18 to 35 who had recovered from COVID-19.

The table lists this clone with a count of one. The chain has TRBV7-9 and TRBJ1-2; no definite D call. CDR3 size: 13 residues. V was pared by 1 base and J by 6 bases, with 9 bases between. The germline CDR1 and CDR2 sequences are SEHNR and FQNEAQ (reference sequence). CDR3 sequence reads: CASSLGVGDGYTF. The CDR3 DNA reads as TGTGCCAGCAGCTTAGGGGTCGGGGATGGCTACACCTTC.

This clone was detected a few times. The chain carries TRBV6-4 and TRBJ2-1; the D gene is possibly TRBD2 (7 bases). The CDR3 runs to 15 residues. In germline, CDR1 is MRHNA, CDR2 SNTAGT. Trimming removed 4 bases at V and 3 bases at J, with 13 bases between. CDR3 nucleotide sequence: TGTGCCAGCAGTGGGGAGGGAGGGGGCTACAATGAGCAGTTCTTC. This encodes CASSGEGGGYNEQFF.

This clone was counted between two and nine times. Other DNA variants within this sample encode the same CDR3. The chain employs TRBV9 and TRBJ2-7; tentative D call: TRBD1 (5 bases). The CDR3 contains 14 residues. V was clipped by 0 bases and J by 3 bases, with 10 bases between them. CDR1 is SGDLS and CDR2 is YYNGEE in the germline V gene. CDR3 in DNA: TGTGCCAGCAGCGTAGGACAGTCGGTCTACGAGCAGTACTTC. The encoded protein is CASSVGQSVYEQYF.

The chain carries TRBV25-1 and TRBJ1-1; 7 bases fit TRBD1. J gave up 2 bases and V 4 bases, and 7 bases lay outside the gene matches. This CDR3 spans 15 amino acids. Germline lookup yields CDR1 MGHDK and CDR2 SYGVNS. This CDR3 reads CASSAGTAANTEAFF. CDR3 nucleotide sequence: TGTGCCAGCAGTGCCGGGACAGCCGCCAACACTGAAGCTTTCTTT.

This clone was recorded a few times. V and J are TRBV27 and TRBJ2-7; 7 bases are a match to TRBD1. The CDR3 runs to 11 residues. V shed 7 bases, J shed 6 bases, and the junction held 3 bases outside the gene matches. Germline V CDR1 and CDR2: MNHEY, SMNVEV (reference sequence). CDR3: CASKTGVEQYF. The CDR3 DNA follows: TGTGCCAGCAAAACAGGGGTCGAGCAGTACTTC.

The genes are TRBV11-2 and TRBJ2-3, with 9 bases fitting TRBD2. The V gene's germline CDR1 is SGHAT and CDR2 FQNNGV. This CDR3 contains 16 residues. The J segment lost 6 bases and the V segment lost 1 base, leaving 8 bases of the junction unmatched. CDR3 amino acids: CASSLGLAGALDTQYF. CDR3 nucleotide sequence: TGTGCCAGCAGCTTAGGGTTAGCGGGAGCTCTCGATACGCAGTATTTT.

The chain recombines TRBV5-1 with TRBJ2-7; D uncertain. From germline, CDR1 is SGHRS and CDR2 YFSETQ. V was cut by 0 bases and J by 4 bases, with 8 bases left in between. This CDR3 is 13 amino acids long. This CDR3 is CASSLDSQYEQYF. Here the CDR3 DNA reads TGCGCCAGCAGCTTGGACAGCCAGTACGAGCAGTACTTC.

The chain joins TRBV7-3 to TRBJ2-7, with 8 bases that match TRBD2. Germline-derived CDR1 and CDR2 are SGHTA and FQGTGA. V dropped 8 bases and J dropped 5; count of bases not matched to a gene: 23. This CDR3 region has 18 residues. The CDR3 nucleotides are TGTGCCAGCCGGACACTCACACAGCGCGGGGGGCGATGGAACGAGCAGTACTTC. Translating it yields CASRTLTQRGGRWNEQYF.

The chain links TRBV7-7 to TRBJ1-5, with 9 nucleotides matching TRBD1. The trim removed 4 bases at V and 6 bases at J, leaving 7 bases unmatched. The germline CDR1 and CDR2 sequences are SSHAT and FNYEAQ (reference sequence). This CDR3 has 15 residues. CDR3 protein: CASSSQDRGGQPQHF. CDR3 nucleotide sequence: TGTGCCAGCAGCTCACAGGACAGGGGTGGTCAGCCCCAGCATTTT.

The table lists this clone with a few counts. V gene TRBV4-1 combines with J gene TRBJ2-7, with D maybe TRBD1 (6 bases). The CDR3 sequence is 16 residues long. The V and J ends lost 1 base and 2 bases respectively, with 15 bases between them. Germline CDR1 reads MGHRA; CDR2 reads YSYEKL. DNA of the CDR3: TGCGCCAGCAGCCAAGGGAGAGGACAGAGAGCCTACGAGCAGTACTTC. Its protein is CASSQGRGQRAYEQYF.

The rearrangement joins TRBV19 to TRBJ2-1, with 8 positions matching TRBD2. The J segment lost 6 bases and the V segment lost 5 bases, leaving 6 bases of the junction unmatched. Germline V gives CDR1 LNHDA, CDR2 SQIVND (reference sequence). The CDR3 runs 14 residues. Here the CDR3 DNA reads TGTGCCAGTAGTCCAAGCCTAGCGGGCAATGAGCAGTTCTTC. Amino acids: CASSPSLAGNEQFF.

V usage is TRBV13 and J usage is TRBJ1-3; 7 bases are a match to TRBD1. CDR1 is PRHDT, CDR2 FYEKMQ, per germline (reference sequence). The CDR3 extends over 15 amino acids. V lost 5 bases, J lost 0 bases, and 4 bases stayed unmatched. For the CDR3, the DNA is TGTGCCAGCAGCCCCGGGACAGACTCTGGAAACACCATATATTTT. Translated, it gives CASSPGTDSGNTIYF. Using reference TRBV13 and TRBJ1-3 for the parts outside the CDR3, the full variable domain is AAGVIQSPRHLIKEKRETATLKCYPIPRHDTVYWYQQGPGQDPQFLISFYEKMQSDKGSIPDRFSAQQFSDYHSELNMSSLELGDSALYFCASSPGTDSGNTIYFGEGSWLTVV.

The gene calls are TRBV7-2 and TRBJ2-5, with 14 bases aligning to TRBD2. The CDR3 covers 19 residues. Trimming at V came to 5 bases and at J to 5 bases, leaving 16 bases not matched to a gene. CDR1 and CDR2 (germline): SGHTA, FQGNSA. CDR3 region: CASSTYLETSGRAAETQYF. As DNA, the CDR3 is TGTGCCAGCAGCACTTACCTCGAGACTAGCGGGAGGGCCGCGGAGACCCAGTACTTC.

CDR3 sequence (DNA): TGTGCCTGGAGCGAGGGGACTTCCACCTACAATGAGCAGTTCTTC. As protein: CAWSEGTSTYNEQFF. V is TRBV30 and J is TRBJ2-1; possible D gene TRBD2, 6 bases. V lost 3 bases to trimming and J lost 2 bases, with 14 bases between them. Germline CDR1 GTSNPN, CDR2 SVGIG (reference sequence). There are 15 residues in the CDR3.

The chain has TRBV14 and TRBJ2-1, with TRBD2 identical over 8 bases. V lost 4 bases, J lost 0 bases, and 2 bases stayed unmatched. This CDR3 is built from 15 residues. Germline values: CDR1 SGHDN, CDR2 FVKESK. This chain's CDR3 is CASSLGTSSYNEQFF. CDR3 sequence (DNA): TGTGCCAGCAGCCTCGGGACTAGCTCCTACAATGAGCAGTTCTTC.

The V call is TRBV30, the J call TRBJ2-3; D possibly corresponds to TRBD2 (6 bases). Trimming removed 2 bases at V and 4 bases at J, with 16 bases between. Germline CDR1 is GTSNPN and CDR2 is SVGIG (reference sequence). The CDR3 totals 15 residues. The CDR3 sequence is CAWSILARMSDTQYF. The CDR3, as DNA: TGTGCCTGGAGTATACTAGCCAGGATGTCAGATACGCAGTATTTT.

This chain connects TRBV7-6 to TRBJ2-1, with a tentative D call TRBD2 (6 bases). The CDR3 extends over 15 amino acids. The germline V gene has CDR1 SGHVS and CDR2 FNYEAQ. Trimming took 1 base from V and 3 from J, leaving 10 bases between them. CDR3 protein: CASSLDGRGYNEQFF. The CDR3 bases are TGTGCCAGCAGCTTAGACGGGAGAGGCTACAATGAGCAGTTCTTC. Supplemented by reference TRBV7-6 and TRBJ2-1, the full variable domain reads GAGVSQSPRYKVTKRGQDVALRCDPISGHVSLYWYRQALGQGPEFLTYFNYEAQQDKSGLPNDRFSAERPEGSISTLTIQRTEQRDSAMYRCASSLDGRGYNEQFFGPGTRLTVL.

The CDR3 DNA reads TGTGCCAGCAGCCTACTCGGACAGGACTACGAGCAGTACTTC. It codes for CASSLLGQDYEQYF. The chain links TRBV6-6 to TRBJ2-7; 7 nucleotides agree with TRBD1. V lost 6 bases to trimming and J lost 3 bases; unmatched junction nucleotides: 8. The germline gives CDR1 MNHNY, CDR2 SVGAGI (reference sequence). CDR3 length: 14 amino acids.

The CDR3 reads CATSRPDRQGEKLFF. The CDR3 nucleotides are TGTGCCACCAGCAGACCCGACAGGCAGGGTGAAAAACTGTTTTTT. The genes are TRBV15 and TRBJ1-4, with D possibly matching TRBD1 (6 bases). In germline, CDR1 is LNHNV, CDR2 YYDKDF (reference sequence). CDR3 size: 15 residues. V was clipped by 2 bases and J by 7 bases, with 14 bases between them. Full variable domain (missing parts from reference TRBV15 and TRBJ1-4): DAMVIQNPRYQVTQFGKPVTLSCSQTLNHNVMYWYQQKSSQAPKLLFHYYDKDFNNEADTPDNFQSRRPNTSFCFLDIRSPGLGDTAMYLCATSRPDRQGEKLFFGSGTQLSVL.

This sequence joins TRBV4-3 and TRBJ2-3, with 14 bases lining up with TRBD2. J was trimmed by 9 bases and V by 0 bases; bases with no gene match: 11. The CDR3 is made up of 18 amino acids. The germline gives CDR1 LGHNA, CDR2 YSLEER. The CDR3 here is CASSQEDRGLAGDVTQYF. CDR3 in DNA: TGCGCCAGCAGCCAAGAAGATCGGGGACTAGCGGGAGATGTGACGCAGTATTTT.

The genes are TRBV19 and TRBJ2-5; weak D call: TRBD2 (5 bases). The CDR3 is 14 residues long. Per the germline V gene, CDR1 is LNHDA and CDR2 is SQIVND (reference sequence). Trimming removed 6 bases from V and 5 bases from J, with 16 bases in between. The CDR3 reads CASSEPGYAETQYF. In DNA form, the CDR3 reads TGTGCCAGTAGCGAACCGGGATACGCGGAGACCCAGTACTTC.

V usage is TRBV12-3 or TRBV12-4 and J usage is TRBJ1-5; D remains unclear. V lost 3 bases and J 3 bases, leaving 6 bases between the germline ends. This CDR3 spans 13 amino acids. DNA for the CDR3: TGTGCCAGCAGTTTTGGGCCCAATCAGCCCCAGCATTTT. Its translation: CASSFGPNQPQHF.

The chain recombines TRBV6-2 or TRBV6-3 with TRBJ2-5; 13 bases align to TRBD2. The germline gives CDR1 MNHEY, CDR2 SVGEGT. This CDR3 has 16 residues. Trimming at V came to 6 bases and at J to 1 base, leaving 5 bases not matched to a gene. CDR3 region: CASSRRLAGGQETQYF. CDR3 DNA: TGTGCCAGCAGCCGGAGACTAGCGGGAGGCCAAGAGACCCAGTACTTC.

The rearrangement joins TRBV9 to TRBJ1-5, with D perhaps TRBD1 (6 bases). V was shortened by 3 bases and J by 3 bases, with 16 bases between the two germline ends. Germline V gene lookup returns CDR1 SGDLS and CDR2 YYNGEE. This CDR3 comprises 16 residues. The CDR3 loop is CASSAGTGTDNQPQHF. The CDR3 DNA follows: TGTGCCAGCAGCGCCGGTACAGGGACCGACAATCAGCCCCAGCATTTT.

The V and J genes are TRBV29-1 and TRBJ2-1, with TRBD2 identical over 14 bases. Germline CDR1 and CDR2: SQVTM and ANQGSEA. There are 16 residues in the CDR3. Unmatched junction bases numbered 12, after V lost 4 bases and J lost 10 bases. CDR3: CSVGGLAGGGVEEQFF. The CDR3 DNA is TGCAGCGTTGGAGGACTAGCGGGAGGAGGGGTGGAAGAGCAGTTCTTC.

DNA for the CDR3: TGTGCCAGCGGCCACGGGACAGGCCCCTACGAGCAGTACTTC. Its translation is CASGHGTGPYEQYF. The chain is built from TRBV6-5 and TRBJ2-7; 8 bases are a match to TRBD1. Germline V lookup: CDR1 MNHEY, CDR2 SVGAGI. The CDR3 length is 14 residues. V trimming: 8 bases; J trimming: 2 bases; junction bases outside the gene matches: 8.

In its sample, this clone was seen a few times. The gene calls are TRBV7-9 and TRBJ1-2, with TRBD1 matching 12 bases. Germline V gene data show CDR1 as SEHNR and CDR2 as FQNEAQ (reference sequence). After removal of 9 bases from V and 7 bases from J, the junction contained 12 bases not matched to a gene. The length of the CDR3 is 15 residues. The CDR3 DNA is TGTGCCAGTAGCCGAGGGGACAGGGGGCAGAGTGGCTACACCTTC. The encoded protein is CASSRGDRGQSGYTF.

This chain uses TRBV4-3 with TRBJ2-7; TRBD2 matches at 8 bases. This CDR3 comprises 14 residues. The trim removed 4 bases at V and 4 bases at J, leaving 6 bases unmatched. The germline gives CDR1 LGHNA, CDR2 YSLEER. The CDR3 DNA reads TGCGCCAGCAGCCCCCAACGGGAGGGATACGAGCAGTACTTC. Residues: CASSPQREGYEQYF.

The chain joins TRBV4-1 to TRBJ1-1; D is unresolved. The germline V gene has CDR1 MGHRA and CDR2 YSYEKL. CDR3 size: 14 residues. Trimming left V 3 bases short and J 4 bases short, with 12 bases between. CDR3: CASSHSVGGTEAFF. The CDR3 DNA is TGCGCCAGCAGCCACTCGGTCGGAGGCACTGAAGCTTTCTTT.